Each of the 22 T cell receptor beta chains below was sequenced from the same sample in a study of T cells after posttransplantation cyclophosphamide (dated by TCRdb to 2016 to 2018). Preparation of the library involved the immunoSEQ multiplex PCR assay. In its TCRdb copy, this immuneACCESS table keeps in-frame sequences only and misses some clones. Where compared with another copy, unresolved V genes explain less than half of these, and the others have no known cause. A total of about 8,500 clones appear in this sample, over 75% of them only once. The ten largest clones add up to more than 20% of the sample. Sample treatment or condition, as interpreted from the label and publication: high-dose cyclophosphamide on days +3 and +4 as single-agent GVHD prophylaxis. PTCy patients received busulfan and fludarabine conditioning, a related or unrelated marrow graft, and cyclophosphamide on days +3 and +4.

The sample consisted of PBMCs, taken after allogeneic stem cell transplant with posttransplant cyclophosphamide. These receptors all stem from a female patient between 40 and 55 years old who received an allogeneic stem cell transplant from an unrelated donor, was CMV-positive, and had no GVHD. Some T cells may originate with the graft donor following a transplant.

The rearrangement links TRBV15 to TRBJ2-7; maybe TRBD2 (6 bases). Germline CDR1 is LNHNV and CDR2 is YYDKDF (reference sequence). This CDR3 spans 13 amino acids. The V end was cut by 4 bases, the J end by 6 bases, with 13 bases between. CDR3: CATSTARRGEQYF. For the CDR3, the DNA is TGTGCCACCAGCACCGCGCGGAGGGGCGAGCAGTACTTC.

The V call is TRBV11-2, the J call TRBJ1-1; D ambiguous. In germline, CDR1 is SGHAT, CDR2 FQNNGV. Trimming took off 3 bases at V and 5 bases at J, with 10 bases between the two ends. The CDR3 is made up of 13 amino acids. The CDR3 nucleotides read TGTGCCAGCAGCTTTGGAGGGAAAACTGAAGCTTTCTTT. Translation gives CASSFGGKTEAFF.

V gene TRBV27 combines with J gene TRBJ2-7; TRBD1 aligns across 9 bases. Germline CDR1 and CDR2: MNHEY and SMNVEV (reference sequence). This CDR3 comprises 16 residues. V dropped 6 bases and J dropped 1; count of bases not matched to a gene: 10. The CDR3 here is CASSSPPGQGSYEQYF. The CDR3 DNA follows: TGTGCCAGCAGCTCGCCTCCGGGACAGGGATCCTACGAGCAGTACTTC.

The chain carries TRBV4-1 and TRBJ1-4, with 10 bases aligning to TRBD1. Germline CDR1 and CDR2: MGHRA and YSYEKL. CDR3 size: 14 residues. V trimming: 7 bases; J trimming: 8 bases; junction bases outside the gene matches: 7. The CDR3 region is CASTTGQGNEKLFF. The CDR3 nucleotides are TGCGCCAGCACTACGGGACAGGGGAACGAAAAACTGTTTTTT.

The chain recombines TRBV19 with TRBJ1-5; D is possibly TRBD1 (5 bases). The germline gives CDR1 LNHDA, CDR2 SQIVND (reference sequence). Trimming shortened V by 1 base and J by 3 bases, and 10 bases separated the two germline ends. The CDR3 extends over 15 amino acids. CDR3 region: CASSIAAGLNQPQHF. The CDR3 DNA reads as TGTGCCAGTAGTATAGCGGCAGGGCTCAATCAGCCCCAGCATTTT.

This clone was recorded only once. The chain's CDR3 is CASSRGLAGEQETQYF. The DNA for the CDR3 is TGTGCCAGTAGTAGAGGACTAGCGGGGGAGCAGGAGACCCAGTACTTC. The chain links TRBV19 to TRBJ2-5; 13 nucleotides agree with TRBD2. Germline values: CDR1 LNHDA, CDR2 SQIVND (reference sequence). CDR3 length: 16 amino acids. V was pared by 4 bases and J by 5 bases, with 7 bases of the junction left unmatched. Full variable domain (outside the CDR3, taken from reference TRBV19 and TRBJ2-5): DGGITQSPKYLFRKEGQNVTLSCEQNLNHDAMYWYRQDPGQGLRLIYYSQIVNDFQKGDIAEGYSVSREKKESFPLTVTSAQKNPTAFYLCASSRGLAGEQETQYFGPGTRLLVL.

The J gene is TRBJ1-2, the V gene TRBV6-1; D possibly corresponds to TRBD1 (5 bases). Germline values: CDR1 MNHNS, CDR2 SASEGT. This CDR3 comprises 13 residues. Between the trimmed V and J ends, which lost 0 bases and 6 bases, there was a span of 8 bases. DNA of the CDR3: TGTGCCAGCAGTGAAGCGGGGGAGGATGGCTACACCTTC. This codes for CASSEAGEDGYTF.

The CDR3 region has the DNA TGTGCCAGCAGTCAGACCGGGACAGGGTCCTACAATGAGCAGTTCTTC. Translation gives CASSQTGTGSYNEQFF. The rearrangement uses TRBV7-2 and TRBJ2-1; 9 nucleotides line up with TRBD1. Germline V gene data show CDR1 as SGHTA and CDR2 as FQGNSA. This CDR3 comprises 16 residues. Losses at the gene ends were 6 bases for V and 1 base for J; bases not matched to a gene: 7.

V usage is TRBV6-1 and J usage is TRBJ1-6; 7 nucleotides align to TRBD1. V dropped 10 bases and J dropped 7; count of bases not matched to a gene: 10. The CDR3 contains 14 residues. Per germline, CDR1 MNHNS and CDR2 SASEGT. The CDR3 is CATKQGVKNSPLHF. CDR3 DNA: TGTGCCACGAAGCAGGGGGTTAAAAATTCACCCCTCCACTTT.

The chain joins TRBV7-9 to TRBJ2-5; D possibly corresponds to TRBD1 (6 bases). Trimming left V 0 bases short and J 0 bases short, with 14 bases between. The CDR3 runs 17 residues. Germline V CDR1 and CDR2: SEHNR, FQNEAQ (reference sequence). The CDR3 DNA follows: TGTGCCAGCAGCTTAGCGCCCCCAGGGGCGTACCAAGAGACCCAGTACTTC. Protein sequence: CASSLAPPGAYQETQYF.

This clone was seen once. This chain joins TRBV4-2 and TRBJ2-5, with D maybe TRBD2 (5 bases). This CDR3 comprises 15 residues. V shed 1 base and J shed 5 bases, with 14 bases lying between them. The germline V gene has CDR1 LGHNA and CDR2 YNFKEQ. The CDR3, as DNA: TGTGCCAGCAGCCAAGTGTTAGCGTCGGAGGAGACCCAGTACTTC. Translated: CASSQVLASEETQYF.

This clone came up a few times. The chain recombines TRBV2 with TRBJ1-5; 9 nucleotides match TRBD1. The CDR3 contains 15 residues. Germline V gives CDR1 SNHLY, CDR2 FYNNEI. V shed 6 bases and J 2 bases; nucleotides not matched to a gene: 5. The CDR3 spells CASRGTGSGNQPQHF. As DNA, the CDR3 is TGTGCCAGCAGAGGGACAGGGAGTGGCAATCAGCCCCAGCATTTT.

The chain joins TRBV19 to TRBJ2-3, with TRBD1 identical over 7 bases. V shed 4 bases and J 3 bases; nucleotides not matched to a gene: 7. This CDR3 region has 15 residues. Germline CDR1 and CDR2: LNHDA and SQIVND (reference sequence). Here the CDR3 reads CASSTRQGMTDTQYF. In nucleotides, the CDR3 is TGTGCCAGTAGTACCAGACAGGGCATGACAGATACGCAGTATTTT.

This clone was seen only once. The chain uses TRBV5-4 and TRBJ2-7; D not resolved. Trimming took 4 bases from V and 3 from J, leaving 14 bases between them. This CDR3 region has 14 residues. Germline V gene lookup returns CDR1 SGHNT and CDR2 YYREEE (reference sequence). CDR3 protein: CASSMRNGYYEQYF. The CDR3 DNA reads as TGTGCCAGCAGCATGAGGAACGGGTACTACGAGCAGTACTTC.

V usage is TRBV7-3 and J usage is TRBJ2-1; D perhaps matches TRBD2 (7 bases). V was trimmed by 1 base and J by 7 bases, leaving 14 bases between them. The length of the CDR3 is 15 residues. Germline V gene sequence: CDR1 SGHTA, CDR2 FQGTGA. CDR3 amino acids: CASSLKRGANNEQFF. The CDR3 nucleotides are TGTGCCAGCAGCTTAAAACGGGGGGCGAATAATGAGCAGTTCTTC.

V gene TRBV11-2 combines with J gene TRBJ2-2; D is possibly TRBD1 (6 bases). CDR3 length equals 15 residues. Germline CDR1 is SGHAT and CDR2 is FQNNGV. V was pared by 1 base and J by 7 bases, with 13 bases between. The CDR3 spells CASSLGGGRDGELFF. The CDR3 DNA is TGTGCCAGCAGCTTAGGAGGGGGACGGGACGGGGAGCTGTTTTTT.

V usage is TRBV6-4 and J usage is TRBJ1-1; 8 bases map to TRBD1. V shed 4 bases, J shed 5 bases, and the junction held 6 bases outside the gene matches. Germline CDR1 MRHNA, CDR2 SNTAGT. There are 14 residues in the CDR3. The CDR3 DNA sequence: TGTGCCAGCAGTGGGACAGGGCGTAGGACTGAAGCTTTCTTT. Its protein product is CASSGTGRRTEAFF.

The chain recombines TRBV7-6 with TRBJ2-7, with 7 positions matching TRBD1. After removal of 1 base from V and 1 base from J, the junction contained 4 bases not matched to a gene. Germline loops: CDR1 SGHVS, CDR2 FNYEAQ. The CDR3 has 15 residues. Here the CDR3 reads CASSLEGAESYEQYF. The CDR3 coding sequence is TGTGCCAGCAGCTTAGAGGGGGCGGAGTCCTACGAGCAGTACTTC.

This rearrangement joins TRBV5-1 to TRBJ1-1, with 7 positions matching TRBD1. V shed 4 bases and J 4 bases; nucleotides not matched to a gene: 4. The CDR3 loop spans 13 amino acids. Germline V CDR1 and CDR2: SGHRS, YFSETQ. In DNA form, the CDR3 reads TGCGCCAGCAGCCTGACAGGGAGCACTGAAGCTTTCTTT. It is translated as CASSLTGSTEAFF.

This clone was counted between two and nine times. This chain uses TRBV2 with TRBJ1-6; 8 nucleotides agree with TRBD1. Germline values: CDR1 SNHLY, CDR2 FYNNEI. Trimming cost V 6 bases and J 1 base; bases outside gene matches: 5. The CDR3 is made up of 16 amino acids. The CDR3 coding sequence is TGTGCCAGCAGAAAAGGACAGGGATCCTATAATTCACCCCTCCACTTT. Encoded protein: CASRKGQGSYNSPLHF.

The chain employs TRBV30 and TRBJ2-5; the D gene is possibly TRBD1 (5 bases). The CDR3 is made up of 11 amino acids. CDR1 is GTSNPN, CDR2 SVGIG, per germline (reference sequence). The CDR3 protein is CACESGETQYF. DNA for the CDR3: TGTGCATGCGAGTCAGGGGAGACCCAGTACTTC.

The chain has TRBV2 and TRBJ1-2; TRBD1 might be the D (5 bases). This CDR3 is built from 15 residues. Germline V gives CDR1 SNHLY, CDR2 FYNNEI. V lost 7 bases and J 8 bases, leaving 23 bases between the germline ends. CDR3 in DNA: TGTGCCAGCATCCCCCTGGGAAACGGGGGAAAAGGCTACACCTTC. Encoded protein: CASIPLGNGGKGYTF.